These 11 T cell receptor beta chains were sequenced from one sample in a study of cytomegalovirus exposure and HLA in healthy donors. PCR used 60 Vbeta primers and 13 Jbeta primers. Libraries were prepared by immunoSEQ multiplex PCR; TCRdb keeps only in-frame clonotypes and omits some of them. Among over 150,000 clones listed, about 70% were seen once. The sample was PBMCs. These receptor sequences come from a man aged 18 to 30 in good health and CMV-seronegative.

The gene calls are TRBV5-6 and TRBJ2-7; D unclear. Germline values: CDR1 SGHDT, CDR2 YYEEEE. Trimming pared 2 bases from V and 13 bases from J, leaving 19 bases between. The CDR3 runs to 13 residues. The CDR3 region has the DNA TGTGCCAGCAGCTTTGTGAACAGCCTACCTCTTTACTTC. It specifies CASSFVNSLPLYF. The whole variable domain, filled in from reference TRBV5-6 and TRBJ2-7, reads DAGVTQSPTHLIKTRGQQVTLRCSPKSGHDTVSWYQQALGQGPQFIFQYYEEEERQRGNFPDRFSGHQFPNYSSELNVNALLLGDSALYLCASSFVNSLPLYFGPGTRLTVT.

The J gene is TRBJ1-3, the V gene TRBV6-5; D is possibly TRBD1 (5 bases). Trimming left V 5 bases short and J 0 bases short, with 11 bases between. Germline-derived CDR1 and CDR2 are MNHEY and SVGAGI. The CDR3 loop spans 15 amino acids. CDR3: CASSNQGRSGNTIYF. The CDR3 nucleotides are TGTGCCAGCAGTAATCAGGGTCGCTCTGGAAACACCATATATTTT.

This clone was observed a handful of times. For the CDR3, the DNA is TGTGCCTGGAGTGCCGGAACAGGGGGGGGCACAGATACGCAGTATTTT. It is translated as CAWSAGTGGGTDTQYF. This rearrangement joins TRBV30 to TRBJ2-3; weak D call: TRBD1 (8 bases). V was clipped by 1 base and J by 1 base, with 15 bases between them. This CDR3 has 16 residues. CDR1 and CDR2 (germline): GTSNPN, SVGIG (reference sequence).

This clone occurred once. This rearrangement joins TRBV7-2 to TRBJ1-2, with D possibly matching TRBD1 (5 bases). V was pared by 7 bases and J by 1 base, with 10 bases between. The germline V gene has CDR1 SGHTA and CDR2 FQGNSA. The CDR3 spans 13 residues. The CDR3 DNA follows: TGTGCCAGCACCTTTCAGGGTAACTATGGCTACACCTTC. Translating gives CASTFQGNYGYTF.

The chain has TRBV7-9 and TRBJ1-6; the match to TRBD1 covers 7 bases. CDR1 SEHNR and CDR2 FQNEAQ come from the germline V gene (reference sequence). After removal of 7 bases from V and 8 bases from J, the junction contained 8 bases not matched to a gene. The CDR3 is made up of 14 amino acids. DNA of the CDR3: TGTGCCAGCACTCCAAACAGGGGCGATTCACCCCTCCACTTT. Translation gives CASTPNRGDSPLHF.

The chain joins TRBV7-8 to TRBJ2-3; 11 bases align to TRBD2. CDR1 is SGHVS, CDR2 FQNEAQ, per germline. This CDR3 is 18 amino acids long. V lost 4 bases and J lost 0; bases outside the gene matches: 9. The CDR3 here is CASSYPKLAGASTDTQYF. The CDR3 coding sequence is TGTGCCAGCAGCTACCCTAAACTAGCGGGGGCTAGCACAGATACGCAGTATTTT.

The chain joins TRBV11-2 to TRBJ2-3; D unresolved. Germline CDR1 reads SGHAT; CDR2 reads FQNNGV. CDR3 size: 13 residues. The germline V and J ends were trimmed by 5 bases and 2 bases, with 8 bases remaining between them. CDR3 bases: TGTGCCAGCAGCCGAGAGCCCACAGATACGCAGTATTTT. It translates to CASSREPTDTQYF.

This sequence joins TRBV7-9 and TRBJ2-7, with 10 bases identical to TRBD2. Per the germline V gene, CDR1 is SEHNR and CDR2 is FQNEAQ (reference sequence). V dropped 1 base and J dropped 1; count of bases not matched to a gene: 4. The CDR3 length is 16 residues. CDR3 sequence: CASSLDTSGDSYEQYF. Here the CDR3 DNA reads TGTGCCAGCAGCTTAGATACTAGCGGGGATTCCTACGAGCAGTACTTC.

V usage is TRBV6-5 and J usage is TRBJ2-3, with 7 positions matching TRBD2. The trim removed 4 bases at V and 4 bases at J, leaving 2 bases unmatched. The length of the CDR3 is 13 residues. CDR1 is MNHEY and CDR2 is SVGAGI in the germline V gene. The DNA of the CDR3 is TGTGCCAGCAGTTCCCGGGGGGCAGATACGCAGTATTTT. Protein: CASSSRGADTQYF.

J is TRBJ2-3 and V is TRBV5-4, with TRBD2 matching over 7 bases. In germline, CDR1 is SGHNT, CDR2 YYREEE (reference sequence). V gave up 2 bases and J gave up 5 bases; unmatched junction bases: 8. There are 15 residues in the CDR3. CDR3 coding DNA: TGTGCCAGCAGCTTCTGGGGACCGGGGGGAGATACGCAGTATTTT. This gives the protein CASSFWGPGGDTQYF.

In this sample, this clone turned up a few times. The V call is TRBV27, the J call TRBJ2-7, with 9 bases aligning to TRBD1. Germline V lookup: CDR1 MNHEY, CDR2 SMNVEV (reference sequence). J was trimmed by 3 bases and V by 4 bases; bases with no gene match: 7. This CDR3 comprises 15 residues. The CDR3 protein is CASSSPGQGIYEQYF. CDR3 in DNA: TGTGCCAGCAGTTCACCGGGACAGGGAATCTACGAGCAGTACTTC.